One and the same sample provided the 7 T cell receptor beta chains below, sequenced in a study of patients and donors after allogeneic stem cell transplantation. Using its own MiXCR run on the RT-PCR reads, TCRdb lists one record per CDR3 protein. The data hold about 960,000 distinct CDR3 sequences, with around 17% observed a single time. Sequencing input: blood, either unsorted or a sorted T cell fraction (not recorded which). Receptors were obtained from a human donor who was either an allogeneic HSCT recipient or a stem cell or donor lymphocyte infusion donor (not recorded which). It is not recorded whose cells these are; they may come from a transplant donor.

This clonotype was seen a single time. This chain links TRBV12-5 with TRBJ2-1; D assignment may be TRBD1 or TRBD2 (6 bases each). Deletions cut 7 bases from V and 8 bases from J, with 15 bases between. The CDR3 is 13 residues long. Per germline, CDR1 LGHNT and CDR2 FRNRAP. The DNA for the CDR3 is TGTGCTAGTGCCCTCTGGGGGGCCGATGAGCAGTTCTTC. It encodes CASALWGADEQFF.

In the case of this clonotype: This could be a read error, since a much larger clone is one nucleotide away. The V and J genes are TRBV6-1 and TRBJ1-1; D is possibly TRBD1 (6 bases). The CDR3 runs to 13 residues. The germline V and J ends were trimmed by 11 bases and 1 base, with 14 bases remaining between them. Per the germline V gene, CDR1 is MNHNS and CDR2 is SASEGT. The chain's CDR3 is CAGTATGNTEAFF. The CDR3 coding sequence is TGTGCCGGCACCGCGACAGGGAACACTGAAGCTTTCTTT.

This clonotype came up many times. The chain employs TRBV27 and TRBJ2-2; D may be TRBD1 or TRBD2 (6 bases each). V was cut by 3 bases and J by 4 bases, with 15 bases left in between. CDR1 and CDR2 from the germline V gene are MNHEY and SMNVEV (reference sequence). The CDR3 consists of 16 residues. This chain's CDR3 is CASSFSAGEVTGELFF. In DNA form, the CDR3 reads TGTGCCAGCAGTTTCTCCGCAGGGGAGGTCACCGGGGAGCTGTTTTTT.

The chain uses TRBV20-1 and TRBJ2-7; 10 positions agree with TRBD1. The CDR3 is 16 amino acids. CDR1 is DFQATT, CDR2 SNEGSKA, per germline (reference sequence). V shed 2 bases, J shed 5 bases, and the junction held 12 bases outside the gene matches. This CDR3 is CSARPLARGQGHEQYF. The CDR3 DNA follows: TGCAGTGCTAGACCCCTAGCAAGGGGACAGGGGCACGAGCAGTACTTC.

There are a few counts of this clonotype. The J gene is TRBJ2-1, the V gene TRBV20-1, with 12 bases aligning to TRBD2. Germline values: CDR1 DFQATT, CDR2 SNEGSKA (reference sequence). This CDR3 has 17 residues. Trimming took 0 bases from V and 5 from J; bases not matched to a gene: 8. CDR3: CSARDPTSGGLNNEQFF. CDR3 sequence (DNA): TGCAGTGCTAGAGATCCAACTAGCGGGGGGTTAAACAATGAGCAGTTCTTC.

The table lists this clonotype with a few counts. The chain has TRBV3-1 and TRBJ1-1; a weak D match, TRBD1 (5 bases). The CDR3 totals 14 residues. Trimming removed 6 bases from V and 1 base from J, with 12 bases in between. Germline V gives CDR1 LGHDT, CDR2 YNNKEL (reference sequence). The CDR3 protein is CASRRGRENTEAFF. CDR3 DNA sequence: TGTGCCAGCAGAAGGGGCAGGGAGAACACTGAAGCTTTCTTT.

This clonotype occurred a few times. This rearrangement joins TRBV6-5 to TRBJ1-5, with D uncertain. The V end was cut by 2 bases, the J end by 5 bases, with 7 bases between. Germline CDR1 is MNHEY and CDR2 is SVGAGI. The CDR3 runs to 13 residues. The CDR3 region is CASSYGSDQPQHF. CDR3 coding DNA: TGTGCCAGCAGTTACGGGTCCGATCAGCCCCAGCATTTT.